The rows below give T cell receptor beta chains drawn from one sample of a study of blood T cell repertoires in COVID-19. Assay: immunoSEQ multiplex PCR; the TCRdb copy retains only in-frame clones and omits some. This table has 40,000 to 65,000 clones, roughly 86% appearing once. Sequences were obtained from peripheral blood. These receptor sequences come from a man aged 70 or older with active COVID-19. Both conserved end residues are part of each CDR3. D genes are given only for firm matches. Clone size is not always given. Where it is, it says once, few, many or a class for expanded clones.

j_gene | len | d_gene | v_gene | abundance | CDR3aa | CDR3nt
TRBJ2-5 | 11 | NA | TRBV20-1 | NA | CSARDVGAQYF | TGCAGTGCTAGAGATGTCGGTGCCCAGTACTTC
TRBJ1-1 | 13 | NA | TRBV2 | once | CAARAGGNTEAFF | TGTGCCGCACGGGCGGGGGGGAACACTGAAGCTTTCTTT
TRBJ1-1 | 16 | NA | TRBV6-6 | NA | CASSPRSWTVNSEAFF | TGTGCCAGCAGTCCCAGATCCTGGACAGTGAACAGTGAAGCTTTCTTT
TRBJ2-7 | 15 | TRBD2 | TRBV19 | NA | CASSTSGGVTYEQYF | TGTGCCAGTAGTACTAGCGGGGGGGTGACCTACGAGCAGTACTTC
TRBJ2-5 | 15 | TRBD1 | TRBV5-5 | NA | CASSFRQGNQETQYF | TGTGCCAGCAGCTTCCGACAGGGAAACCAAGAGACCCAGTACTTC
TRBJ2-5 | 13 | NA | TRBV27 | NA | CASSFGVGETQYF | TGTGCCAGCAGTTTTGGAGTTGGAGAGACCCAGTACTTC
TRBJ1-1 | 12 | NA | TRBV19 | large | CASSSGMAEAFF | TGTGCCAGTAGTTCAGGGATGGCTGAAGCTTTCTTT
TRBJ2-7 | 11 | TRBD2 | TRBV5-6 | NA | CASSRGVEQYF | TGTGCCAGCAGCCGGGGGGTCGAGCAGTACTTC
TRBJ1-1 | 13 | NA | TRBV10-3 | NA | CAISESAGVGAFF | TGTGCCATCAGTGAGTCGGCGGGGGTCGGAGCTTTCTTT
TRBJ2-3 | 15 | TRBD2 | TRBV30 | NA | CAWSVRGTSRDTQYF | TGTGCCTGGAGTGTACGTGGGACTAGCAGGGATACGCAGTATTTT
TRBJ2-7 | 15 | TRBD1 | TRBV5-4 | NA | CASSLLPGGSYEQYF | TGTGCCAGCAGCTTGTTGCCAGGGGGATCGTACGAGCAGTACTTC
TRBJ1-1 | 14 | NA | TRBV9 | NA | CASSRLDRGTEAFF | TGTGCCAGCAGCCGATTAGACCGGGGCACTGAAGCTTTCTTT
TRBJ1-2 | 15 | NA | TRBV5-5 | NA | CASSLYGGQAYGYTF | TGTGCCAGCAGCTTGTACGGGGGGCAGGCCTATGGCTACACCTTC
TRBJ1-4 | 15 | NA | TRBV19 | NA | CASSIVTRREEKLFF | TGTGCCAGTAGTATAGTAACGCGACGGGAAGAAAAACTGTTTTTT
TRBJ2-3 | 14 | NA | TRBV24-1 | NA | CATSESGQPDTQYF | TGTGCCACCAGTGAATCCGGACAGCCAGATACGCAGTATTTT
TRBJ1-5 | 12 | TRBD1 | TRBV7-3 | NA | CASGQGEWPQHF | TGTGCCAGCGGACAGGGGGAATGGCCCCAGCATTTT
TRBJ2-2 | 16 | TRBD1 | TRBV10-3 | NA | CATNYPGQGDTGELFF | TGTGCCACCAACTACCCGGGACAGGGGGACACCGGGGAGCTGTTTTTT
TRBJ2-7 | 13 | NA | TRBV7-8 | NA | CASSSLPAYEQYF | TGTGCCAGCAGCTCCCTACCCGCCTACGAGCAGTACTTC
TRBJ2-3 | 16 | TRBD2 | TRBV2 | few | CASASGGTRFTDTQYF | TGTGCCAGCGCTAGCGGGGGCACACGATTTACAGATACGCAGTATTTT
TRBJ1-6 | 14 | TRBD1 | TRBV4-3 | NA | CASSQVQGNSPLHF | TGCGCCAGCAGCCAAGTACAGGGGAATTCACCCCTCCACTTT
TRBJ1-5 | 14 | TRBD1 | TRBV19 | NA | CASSHRGGNQPQHF | TGTGCCAGTAGCCACAGGGGTGGCAATCAGCCCCAGCATTTT
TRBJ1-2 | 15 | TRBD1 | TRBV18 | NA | CASSERQGDSYGYTF | TGTGCCAGCTCAGAAAGACAGGGCGATAGCTATGGCTACACCTTC
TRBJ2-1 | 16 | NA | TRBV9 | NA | CASRDRQLPSYNEQFF | TGTGCCAGCAGGGATCGACAGTTACCCTCCTACAATGAGCAGTTCTTC
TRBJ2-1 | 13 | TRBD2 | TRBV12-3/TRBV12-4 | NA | CASSTGLGNEQFF | TGTGCCAGCAGTACGGGACTAGGGAATGAGCAGTTCTTC
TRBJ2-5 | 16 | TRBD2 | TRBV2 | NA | CASSFELAGAQATQYF | TGTGCCAGCAGTTTTGAACTAGCGGGGGCCCAAGCGACCCAGTACTTC
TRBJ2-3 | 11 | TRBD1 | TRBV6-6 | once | CASSYDREQYF | TGTGCCAGCAGTTACGACAGGGAGCAGTATTTT
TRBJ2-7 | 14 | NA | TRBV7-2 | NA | CASSLGPGNSEQYF | TGTGCCAGCAGCTTAGGACCAGGGAACAGCGAGCAGTACTTC
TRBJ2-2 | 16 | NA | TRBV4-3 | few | CASSQELAMGHGELFF | TGCGCCAGCAGCCAAGAGTTGGCTATGGGGCACGGGGAGCTGTTTTTT
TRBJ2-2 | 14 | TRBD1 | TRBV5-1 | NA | CASSLGQDTGELFF | TGCGCCAGCAGCCTCGGACAGGATACCGGGGAGCTGTTTTTT
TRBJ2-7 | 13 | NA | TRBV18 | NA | CASSPLEGHEQYF | TGTGCCAGCTCACCACTAGAGGGCCACGAGCAGTACTTC
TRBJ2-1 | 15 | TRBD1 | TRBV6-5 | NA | CASIDRGLSYNEQFF | TGTGCCAGCATAGATAGGGGGCTTTCCTACAATGAGCAGTTCTTC
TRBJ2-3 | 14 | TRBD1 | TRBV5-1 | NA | CASSVRQGADTQYF | TGCGCCAGCAGCGTTAGACAGGGGGCAGATACGCAGTATTTT
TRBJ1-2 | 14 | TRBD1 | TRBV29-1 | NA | CSVELDRGGYGYTF | TGCAGCGTTGAACTGGACAGGGGCGGTTATGGCTACACCTTC
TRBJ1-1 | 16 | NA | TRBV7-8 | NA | CASSSRLSGISTEAFF | TGTGCCAGCAGCTCGCGATTATCGGGAATTAGCACTGAAGCTTTCTTT
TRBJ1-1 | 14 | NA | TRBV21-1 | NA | CASSGGRDNTEAFF | TGTGCCAGCAGCGGGGGCAGGGATAACACTGAAGCTTTCTTT
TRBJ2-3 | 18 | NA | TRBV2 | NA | CASSETEWRQLGTDTQYF | TGTGCCAGCAGTGAGACTGAATGGCGACAGCTCGGCACAGATACGCAGTATTTT
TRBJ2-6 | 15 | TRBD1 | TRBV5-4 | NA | CASSGQGTGANVLTF | TGTGCCAGCAGCGGACAGGGGACTGGGGCCAACGTCCTGACTTTC
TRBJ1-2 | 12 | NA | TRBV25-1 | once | CASSRQVGGYTF | TGTGCCAGCAGTCGACAGGTGGGGGGCTACACCTTC
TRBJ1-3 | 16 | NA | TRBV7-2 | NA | CASSPTLGRQGNTIYF | TGTGCCAGCAGCCCGACCCTGGGCAGGCAGGGAAACACCATATATTTT
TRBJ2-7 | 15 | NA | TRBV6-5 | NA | CASSYGGASSGRQYF | TGTGCCAGCAGTTACGGGGGCGCCTCCTCGGGCCGACAGTACTTC
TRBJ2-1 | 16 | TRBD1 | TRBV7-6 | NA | CASSTGQPGSYNEQFF | TGTGCCAGCAGCACGGGACAGCCGGGCTCCTACAATGAGCAGTTCTTC
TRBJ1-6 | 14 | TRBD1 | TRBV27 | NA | CASSLGQANSPLHF | TGTGCCAGCAGTTTAGGACAGGCTAATTCACCCCTCCACTTT
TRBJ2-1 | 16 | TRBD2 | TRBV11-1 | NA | CASSRRLAGGPQGQFF | TGTGCCAGCAGCCGACGACTAGCGGGGGGCCCCCAGGGGCAGTTCTTC
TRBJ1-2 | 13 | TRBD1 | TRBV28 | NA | CASSLTGGTGYTF | TGTGCCAGCAGTCTGACAGGGGGCACGGGCTACACCTTC
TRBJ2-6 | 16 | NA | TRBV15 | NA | CATSPGVVSGANVLTF | TGTGCCACCAGCCCGGGGGTCGTCTCTGGGGCCAACGTCCTGACTTTC
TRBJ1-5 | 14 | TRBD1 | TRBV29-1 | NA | CSVGGTGGGQPQHF | TGCAGCGTTGGGGGGACAGGGGGCGGTCAGCCCCAGCATTTT
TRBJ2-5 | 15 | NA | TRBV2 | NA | CASSEDLGSQETQYF | TGTGCCAGCAGTGAAGACCTAGGCAGCCAAGAGACCCAGTACTTC
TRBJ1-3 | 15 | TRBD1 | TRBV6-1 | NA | CASSSLDRVGNTIYF | TGTGCCAGCAGTTCCCTTGACAGGGTTGGAAACACCATATATTTT
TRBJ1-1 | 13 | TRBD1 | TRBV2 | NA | CASSVNRGTEAFF | TGTGCCAGCAGTGTCAACAGGGGGACTGAAGCTTTCTTT
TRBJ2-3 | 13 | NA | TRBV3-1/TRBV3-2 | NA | CASSRASTDTQYF | TGTGCCAGCAGCCGGGCGTCGACAGATACGCAGTATTTT
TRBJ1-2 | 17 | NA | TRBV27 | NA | CASSSSPPRMPNYGYTF | TGTGCCAGCAGTTCCTCCCCCCCCAGGATGCCTAACTATGGCTACACCTTC
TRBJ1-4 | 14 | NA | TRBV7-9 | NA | CASTLIVGAEKLFF | TGTGCCAGCACCCTAATCGTGGGGGCTGAAAAACTGTTTTTT
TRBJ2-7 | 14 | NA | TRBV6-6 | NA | CASRLRGPPYEQYF | TGTGCCAGCAGACTCAGGGGACCCCCTTACGAGCAGTACTTC
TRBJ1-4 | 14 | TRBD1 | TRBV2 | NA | CASRSGTGHEKLFF | TGTGCCAGCAGATCCGGGACAGGGCATGAAAAACTGTTTTTT
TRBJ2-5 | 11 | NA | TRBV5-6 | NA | CASSIGGTQYF | TGTGCCAGCAGCATAGGGGGGACCCAGTACTTC